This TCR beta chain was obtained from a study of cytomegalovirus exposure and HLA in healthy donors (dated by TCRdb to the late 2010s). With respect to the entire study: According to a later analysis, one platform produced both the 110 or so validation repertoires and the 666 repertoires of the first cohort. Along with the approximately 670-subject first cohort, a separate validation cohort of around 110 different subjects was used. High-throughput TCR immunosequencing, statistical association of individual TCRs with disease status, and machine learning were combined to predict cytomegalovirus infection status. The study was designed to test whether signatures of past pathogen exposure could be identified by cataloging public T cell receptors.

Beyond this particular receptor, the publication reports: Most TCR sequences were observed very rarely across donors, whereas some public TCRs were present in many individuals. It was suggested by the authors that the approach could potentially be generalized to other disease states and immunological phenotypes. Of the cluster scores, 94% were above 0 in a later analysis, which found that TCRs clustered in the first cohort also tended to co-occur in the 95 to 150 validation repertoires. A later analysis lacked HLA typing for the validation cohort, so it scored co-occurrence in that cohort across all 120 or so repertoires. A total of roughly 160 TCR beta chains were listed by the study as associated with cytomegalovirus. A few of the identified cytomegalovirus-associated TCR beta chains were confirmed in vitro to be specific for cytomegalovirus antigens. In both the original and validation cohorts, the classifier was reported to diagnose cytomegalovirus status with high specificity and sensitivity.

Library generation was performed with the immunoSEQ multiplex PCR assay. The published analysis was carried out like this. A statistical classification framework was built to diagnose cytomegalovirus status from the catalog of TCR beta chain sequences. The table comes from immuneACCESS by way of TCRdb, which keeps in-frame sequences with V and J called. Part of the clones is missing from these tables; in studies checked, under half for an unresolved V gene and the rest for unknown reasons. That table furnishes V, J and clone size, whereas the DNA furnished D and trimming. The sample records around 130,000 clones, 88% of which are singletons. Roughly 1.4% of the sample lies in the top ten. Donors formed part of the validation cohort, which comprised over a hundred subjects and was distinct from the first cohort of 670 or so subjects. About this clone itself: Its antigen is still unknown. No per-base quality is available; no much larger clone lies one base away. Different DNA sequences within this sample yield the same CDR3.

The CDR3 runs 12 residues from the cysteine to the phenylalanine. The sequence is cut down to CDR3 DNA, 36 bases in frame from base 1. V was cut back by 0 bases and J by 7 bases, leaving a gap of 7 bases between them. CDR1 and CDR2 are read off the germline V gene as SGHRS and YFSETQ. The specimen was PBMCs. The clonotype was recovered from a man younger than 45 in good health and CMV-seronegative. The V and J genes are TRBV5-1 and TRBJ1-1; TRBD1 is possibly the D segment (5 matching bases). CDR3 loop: CASSLAGGEAFF. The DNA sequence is TGCGCCAGCAGCTTGGCCGGGGGTGAAGCTTTCTTT.